This T cell receptor (beta chain) was captured in a study of cytomegalovirus exposure and HLA in healthy donors. Overall study results and limits: Later analysis associated a missense DCLRE1C variant with TCR beta V- and J-gene trimming.

Vbeta (60) and Jbeta (13) primers were used in the PCR. The repertoire was sequenced with immunoSEQ multiplex PCR; TCRdb's copy has only in-frame clones and lacks some. The sample records 150,000 or so clones, around 65% being singletons. This clone has a single count. Its antigen is not known. Germline loops: CDR1 SGHRS, CDR2 YFSETQ. Germline trimming cut 4 bases from V and 3 bases from J; bases unmatched to any gene: 10. CDR3 length equals 16 residues. Sequencing input: PBMCs. The receptor's source is a woman aged 25 to 45 in good health and CMV-seropositive. This sequence joins TRBV5-1 and TRBJ2-7, with 10 bases matching TRBD1. CDR3 nucleotide sequence: TGCGCCAGCAGCCATACTCCGGGACAGGGGAGCTACGAGCAGTACTTC. Amino acids: CASSHTPGQGSYEQYF.